The 11 T cell receptor beta chains reported below all come from one sample, sequenced in a study of technical replicates of blood from a handful of donors. The protocol was immunoSEQ multiplex PCR, while the TCRdb copy is restricted to in-frame clones and leaves out a portion. This sample has tens of thousands of clones, with around 97% found just once. Sequences were obtained from T cells isolated from PBMCs. The receptors were gathered from a human donor in good health.

This rearrangement joins TRBV7-2 to TRBJ1-1; 10 bases line up with TRBD1. J was trimmed by 7 bases and V by 6 bases; bases with no gene match: 5. This CDR3 has 13 residues. The germline CDR1 and CDR2 sequences are SGHTA and FQGNSA. CDR3 nucleotide sequence: TGTGCCAGCAGACAGACAGGGGGCGGTGAAGCTTTCTTT. This sequence encodes CASRQTGGGEAFF.

The V and J genes are TRBV15 and TRBJ2-1; the D gene is possibly TRBD1 (6 bases). V was pared by 1 base and J by 6 bases, with 19 bases between. The CDR3 runs 17 residues. Germline-derived CDR1 and CDR2 are LNHNV and YYDKDF (reference sequence). CDR3 DNA: TGTGCCACCAGCAGAGCCGAATACAGGGTAATCGGCAATGAGCAGTTCTTC. Its translation is CATSRAEYRVIGNEQFF.

The V and J genes are TRBV5-1 and TRBJ2-7, with D possibly TRBD1 on 6 matching bases. The germline gives CDR1 SGHRS, CDR2 YFSETQ. This CDR3 is built from 14 residues. V gave up 4 bases and J gave up 1 base, with 12 bases separating them. As DNA, the CDR3 is TGCGCCAGCAGCCCCCTCAGGGGTTCCTACGAGCAGTACTTC. Its translation is CASSPLRGSYEQYF.

V usage is TRBV9 and J usage is TRBJ1-5; no definite D call. The CDR3 consists of 14 residues. Trimming left V 0 bases short and J 1 base short, with 5 bases between. Germline CDR1 is SGDLS and CDR2 is YYNGEE. The CDR3 protein is CASSVGVSNQPQHF. As DNA, the CDR3 is TGTGCCAGCAGCGTAGGAGTAAGCAATCAGCCCCAGCATTTT.

The rearrangement joins TRBV19 to TRBJ1-2, with TRBD1 matching 10 bases. Germline V gene lookup returns CDR1 LNHDA and CDR2 SQIVND (reference sequence). CDR3 length: 14 residues. Germline trimming cut 6 bases from V and 6 bases from J; bases unmatched to any gene: 7. The CDR3 coding sequence is TGTGCCAGTAGCCGACCGGGACAGGGGAATGGCTACACCTTC. This gives the protein CASSRPGQGNGYTF. Combining the CDR3 with reference TRBV19 and TRBJ1-2 gives the whole variable domain DGGITQSPKYLFRKEGQNVTLSCEQNLNHDAMYWYRQDPGQGLRLIYYSQIVNDFQKGDIAEGYSVSREKKESFPLTVTSAQKNPTAFYLCASSRPGQGNGYTFGSGTRLTVV.

V usage is TRBV4-2 and J usage is TRBJ2-5; 8 positions match TRBD2. From germline, CDR1 is LGHNA and CDR2 YNFKEQ. V was pared by 2 bases and J by 5 bases, with 16 bases of the junction left unmatched. The CDR3 contains 18 residues. The CDR3 loop reads CASSQHPSPGGPLETQYF. CDR3 nucleotide sequence: TGTGCCAGCAGCCAACACCCTTCCCCGGGAGGGCCGTTGGAGACCCAGTACTTC.

The chain joins TRBV19 to TRBJ1-1; unclear D gene. Looked up from germline, CDR1 is LNHDA and CDR2 is SQIVND (reference sequence). Trimming shortened V by 1 base and J by 0 bases, and 6 bases separated the two germline ends. The CDR3 runs 14 residues. CDR3 coding DNA: TGTGCCAGTAGTATAGCACAGCTGAACACTGAAGCTTTCTTT. This sequence encodes CASSIAQLNTEAFF.

This chain uses TRBV2 with TRBJ1-1; D is unresolved. V lost 7 bases and J lost 5, with 17 bases in between. The CDR3 has 14 amino acids. Germline V gives CDR1 SNHLY, CDR2 FYNNEI. CDR3 sequence reads: CASIYQEGGTEAFF. The DNA for the CDR3 is TGTGCCAGCATTTATCAGGAGGGTGGAACTGAAGCTTTCTTT.

V usage is TRBV18 and J usage is TRBJ2-5; D gene uncertain. From germline, CDR1 is KGHSH and CDR2 LQKENI. This CDR3 comprises 14 residues. Trimming took off 3 bases at V and 3 bases at J, with 11 bases between the two ends. CDR3 residues: CASSPYSNEETQYF. The CDR3 DNA reads TGTGCCAGCTCACCTTACAGTAACGAAGAGACCCAGTACTTC.

V is TRBV28 and J is TRBJ2-6; D uncertain. This CDR3 contains 15 residues. Trimming stripped 6 bases from V and 1 base from J, with 10 bases between. CDR1 and CDR2 from the germline V gene are MDHEN and SYDVKM. The CDR3 bases are TGTGCCAGCAGGGCCGACATTTCTGGGGCCAACGTCCTGACTTTC. It translates to CASRADISGANVLTF.

The V and J genes are TRBV30 and TRBJ1-4, with D tentatively TRBD1 (6 bases). Deletions cut 1 base from V and 5 bases from J, with 11 bases between. CDR3 length: 14 amino acids. Germline values: CDR1 GTSNPN, CDR2 SVGIG (reference sequence). CDR3 bases: TGTGCCTGGAGTGCCGGACAGATGAATGAAAAACTGTTTTTT. Translating it yields CAWSAGQMNEKLFF.